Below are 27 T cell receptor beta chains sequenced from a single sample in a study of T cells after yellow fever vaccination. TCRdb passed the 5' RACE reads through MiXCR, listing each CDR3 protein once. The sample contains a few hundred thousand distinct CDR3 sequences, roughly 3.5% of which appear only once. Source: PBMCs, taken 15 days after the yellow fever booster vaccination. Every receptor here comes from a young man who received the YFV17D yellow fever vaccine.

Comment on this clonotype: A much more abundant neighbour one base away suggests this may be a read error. Written as DNA, the CDR3 is TGTGCCAGCAGCTTAATGGGTGGGATGCAAGAGACCCAGTACTTC. Protein sequence: CASSLMGGMQETQYF. The chain has TRBV7-3 and TRBJ2-5, with unresolved D. Germline V gene lookup returns CDR1 SGHTA and CDR2 FQGTGA. The V and J ends lost 1 base and 2 bases respectively, with 11 bases between them. This CDR3 spans 15 amino acids.

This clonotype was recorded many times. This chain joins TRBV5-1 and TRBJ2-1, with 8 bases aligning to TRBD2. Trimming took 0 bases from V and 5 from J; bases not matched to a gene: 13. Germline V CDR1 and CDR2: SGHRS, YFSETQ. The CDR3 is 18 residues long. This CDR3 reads CASSLGLVAGFGHNEQFF. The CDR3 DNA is TGCGCCAGCAGCTTGGGTCTGGTAGCGGGGTTTGGGCACAATGAGCAGTTCTTC.

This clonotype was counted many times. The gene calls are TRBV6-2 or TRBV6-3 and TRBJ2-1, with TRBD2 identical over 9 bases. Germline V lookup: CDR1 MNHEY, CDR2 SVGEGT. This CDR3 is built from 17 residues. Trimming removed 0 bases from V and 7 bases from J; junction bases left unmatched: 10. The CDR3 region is CASSYSSSRGGQNEQFF. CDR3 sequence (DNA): TGTGCCAGCAGTTACTCCTCTTCGCGGGGGGGCCAAAATGAGCAGTTCTTC.

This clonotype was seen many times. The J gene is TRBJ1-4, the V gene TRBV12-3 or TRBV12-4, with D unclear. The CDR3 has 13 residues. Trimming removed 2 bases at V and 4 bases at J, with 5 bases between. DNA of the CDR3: TGTGCCAGCAGTTTACCGCTTAATGAAAAACTGTTTTTT. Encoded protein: CASSLPLNEKLFF.

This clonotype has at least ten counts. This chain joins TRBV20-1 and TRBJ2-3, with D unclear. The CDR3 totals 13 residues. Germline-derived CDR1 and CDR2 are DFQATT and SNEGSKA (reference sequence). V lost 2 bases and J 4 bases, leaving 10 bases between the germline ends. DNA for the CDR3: TGCAGTGCTAGATATAGGCAAGCAGATACGCAGTATTTT. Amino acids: CSARYRQADTQYF.

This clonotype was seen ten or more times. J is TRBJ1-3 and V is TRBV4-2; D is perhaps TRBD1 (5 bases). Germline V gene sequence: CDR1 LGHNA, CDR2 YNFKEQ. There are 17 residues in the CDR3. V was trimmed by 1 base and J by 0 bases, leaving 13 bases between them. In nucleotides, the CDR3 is TGTGCCAGCAGCCAAGTATCAGGCGGGGGCTCTGGAAACACCATATATTTT. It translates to CASSQVSGGGSGNTIYF.

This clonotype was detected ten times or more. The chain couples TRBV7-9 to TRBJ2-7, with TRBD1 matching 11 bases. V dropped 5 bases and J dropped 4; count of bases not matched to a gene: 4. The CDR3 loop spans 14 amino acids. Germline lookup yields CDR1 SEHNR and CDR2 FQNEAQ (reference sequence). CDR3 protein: CASSAGQGAYEQYF. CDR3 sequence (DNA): TGTGCCAGCAGCGCCGGACAGGGGGCTTACGAGCAGTACTTC.

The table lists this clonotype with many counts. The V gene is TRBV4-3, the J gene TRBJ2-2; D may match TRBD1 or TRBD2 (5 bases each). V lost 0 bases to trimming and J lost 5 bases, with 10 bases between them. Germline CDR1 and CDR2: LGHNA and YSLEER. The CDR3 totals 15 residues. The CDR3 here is CASSQETRGTGELFF. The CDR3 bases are TGCGCCAGCAGCCAAGAAACGAGGGGAACCGGGGAGCTGTTTTTT.

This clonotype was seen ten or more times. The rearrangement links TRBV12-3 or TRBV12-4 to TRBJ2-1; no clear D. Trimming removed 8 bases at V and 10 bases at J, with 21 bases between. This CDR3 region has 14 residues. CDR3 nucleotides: TGTGCCAGCCTCCGGGCAGGCGTACAGAAAGAGCAGTTCTTC. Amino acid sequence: CASLRAGVQKEQFF.

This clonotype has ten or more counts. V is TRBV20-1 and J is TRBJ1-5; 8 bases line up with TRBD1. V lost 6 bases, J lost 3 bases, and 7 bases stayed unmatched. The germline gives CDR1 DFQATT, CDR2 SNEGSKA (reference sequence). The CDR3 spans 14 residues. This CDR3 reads CSARTGIDNQPQHF. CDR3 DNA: TGCAGTGCCCGGACAGGGATCGACAATCAGCCCCAGCATTTT.

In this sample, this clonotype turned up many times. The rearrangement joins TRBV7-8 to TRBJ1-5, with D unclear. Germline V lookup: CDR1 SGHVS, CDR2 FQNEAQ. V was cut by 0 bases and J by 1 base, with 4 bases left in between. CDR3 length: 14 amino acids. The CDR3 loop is CASSLAQSNQPQHF. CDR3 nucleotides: TGTGCCAGCAGCTTAGCACAGAGCAATCAGCCCCAGCATTTT.

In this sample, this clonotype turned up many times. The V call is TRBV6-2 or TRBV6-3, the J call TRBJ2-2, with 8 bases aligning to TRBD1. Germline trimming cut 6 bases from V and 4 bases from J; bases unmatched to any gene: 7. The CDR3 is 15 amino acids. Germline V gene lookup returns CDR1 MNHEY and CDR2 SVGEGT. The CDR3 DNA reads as TGTGCCAGCAGCTCGGACAGGGAGGCCACCGGGGAGCTGTTTTTT. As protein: CASSSDREATGELFF.

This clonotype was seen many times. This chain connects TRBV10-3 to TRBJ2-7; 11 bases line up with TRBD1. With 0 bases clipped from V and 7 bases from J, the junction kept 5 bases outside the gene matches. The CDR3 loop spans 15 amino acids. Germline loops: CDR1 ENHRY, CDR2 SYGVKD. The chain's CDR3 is CAISESGQGAREQYV. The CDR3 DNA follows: TGTGCCATCAGTGAGTCTGGACAGGGGGCGAGGGAGCAGTACGTC.

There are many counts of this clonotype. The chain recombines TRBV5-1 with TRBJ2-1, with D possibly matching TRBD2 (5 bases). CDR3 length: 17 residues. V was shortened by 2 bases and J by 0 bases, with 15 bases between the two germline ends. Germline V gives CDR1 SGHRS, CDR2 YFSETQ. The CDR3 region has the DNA TGCGCCAGCAGCTTAACCGAGCTGAGGGACTCCTACAATGAGCAGTTCTTC. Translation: CASSLTELRDSYNEQFF.

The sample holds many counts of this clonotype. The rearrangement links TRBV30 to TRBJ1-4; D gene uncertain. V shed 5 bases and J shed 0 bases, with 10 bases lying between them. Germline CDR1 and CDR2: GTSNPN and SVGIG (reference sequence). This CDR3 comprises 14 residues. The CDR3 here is CAWSLTTTNEKLFF. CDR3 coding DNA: TGTGCCTGGTCTTTAACTACAACTAATGAAAAACTGTTTTTT.

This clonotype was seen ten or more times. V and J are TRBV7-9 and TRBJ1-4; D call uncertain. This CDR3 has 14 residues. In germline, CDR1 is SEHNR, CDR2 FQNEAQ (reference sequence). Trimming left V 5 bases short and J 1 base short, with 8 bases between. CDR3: CASSPQLTNEKLFF. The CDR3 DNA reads TGTGCCAGCAGCCCCCAACTAACTAATGAAAAACTGTTTTTT.

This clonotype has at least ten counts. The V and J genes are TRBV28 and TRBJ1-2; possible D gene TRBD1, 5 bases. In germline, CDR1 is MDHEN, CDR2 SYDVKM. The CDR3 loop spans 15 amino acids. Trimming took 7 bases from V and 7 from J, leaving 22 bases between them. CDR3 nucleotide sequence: TGTGCCAGCAATTTGGCCCGGGGCTTCACCGGTGGCTACACCTTC. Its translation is CASNLARGFTGGYTF.

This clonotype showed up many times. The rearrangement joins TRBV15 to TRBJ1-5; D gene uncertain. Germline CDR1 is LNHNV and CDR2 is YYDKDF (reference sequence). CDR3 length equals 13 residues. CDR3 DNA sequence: TGTTCCGGGCAGGTGACTATTAATCAGCCCCAGCATTTT. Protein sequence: CSGQVTINQPQHF.

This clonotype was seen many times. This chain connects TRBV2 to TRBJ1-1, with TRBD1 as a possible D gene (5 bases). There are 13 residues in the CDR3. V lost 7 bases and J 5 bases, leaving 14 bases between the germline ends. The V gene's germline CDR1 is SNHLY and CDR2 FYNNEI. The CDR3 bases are TGTGCCAGCACCGTCCAGGGTAGTACTGAAGCTTTCTTT. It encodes CASTVQGSTEAFF.

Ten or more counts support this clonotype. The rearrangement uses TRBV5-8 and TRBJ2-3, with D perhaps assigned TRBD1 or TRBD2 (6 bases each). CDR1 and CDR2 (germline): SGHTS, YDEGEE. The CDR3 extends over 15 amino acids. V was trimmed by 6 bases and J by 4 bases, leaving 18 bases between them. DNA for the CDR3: TGTGCCAGCACCCAAAGGGGGGCATTGGCAGATACGCAGTATTTT. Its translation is CASTQRGALADTQYF.

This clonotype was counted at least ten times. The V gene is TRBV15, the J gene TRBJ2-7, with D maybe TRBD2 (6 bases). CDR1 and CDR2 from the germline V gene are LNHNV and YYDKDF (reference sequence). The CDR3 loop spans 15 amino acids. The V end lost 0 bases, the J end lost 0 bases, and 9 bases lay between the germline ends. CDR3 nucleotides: TGTGCCACCAGCAGAGAGCTAGCGAGCTCCTACGAGCAGTACTTC. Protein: CATSRELASSYEQYF.

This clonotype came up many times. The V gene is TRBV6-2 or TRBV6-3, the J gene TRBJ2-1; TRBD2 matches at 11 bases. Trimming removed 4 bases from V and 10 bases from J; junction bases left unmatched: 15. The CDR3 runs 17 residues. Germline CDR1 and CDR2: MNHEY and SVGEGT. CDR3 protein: CASSFAPLAGGPGEQFF. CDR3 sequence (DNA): TGTGCCAGCAGTTTCGCCCCGTTAGCGGGGGGGCCAGGGGAGCAGTTCTTC.

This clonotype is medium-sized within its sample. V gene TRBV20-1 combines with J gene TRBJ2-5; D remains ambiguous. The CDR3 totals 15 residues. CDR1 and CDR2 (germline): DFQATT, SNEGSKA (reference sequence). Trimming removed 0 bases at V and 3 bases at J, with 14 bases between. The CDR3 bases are TGCAGTGCTAGAGATCTGAGGCAGGCCGAAGAGACCCAGTACTTC. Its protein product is CSARDLRQAEETQYF.

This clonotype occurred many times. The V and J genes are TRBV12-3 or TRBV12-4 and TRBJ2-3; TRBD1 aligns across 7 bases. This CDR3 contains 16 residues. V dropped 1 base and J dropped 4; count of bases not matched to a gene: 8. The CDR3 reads CASSLVPGGKSDTQYF. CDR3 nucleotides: TGTGCCAGCAGTTTAGTTCCAGGGGGAAAATCAGATACGCAGTATTTT.

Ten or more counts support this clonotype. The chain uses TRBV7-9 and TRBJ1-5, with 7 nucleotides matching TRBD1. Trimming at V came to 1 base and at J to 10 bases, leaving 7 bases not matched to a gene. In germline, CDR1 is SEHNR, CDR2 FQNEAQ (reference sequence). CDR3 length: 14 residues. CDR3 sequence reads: CASSLETGLDPQHF. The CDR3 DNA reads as TGTGCCAGCAGCTTAGAGACAGGGCTGGATCCCCAGCATTTT.

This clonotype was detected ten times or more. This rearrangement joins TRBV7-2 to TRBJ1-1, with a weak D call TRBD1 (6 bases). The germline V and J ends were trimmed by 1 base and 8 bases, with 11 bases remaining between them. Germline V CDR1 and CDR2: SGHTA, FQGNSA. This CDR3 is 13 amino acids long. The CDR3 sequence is CASSLGTGREAFF. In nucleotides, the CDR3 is TGTGCCAGCAGCTTAGGCACAGGGAGAGAAGCTTTCTTT.

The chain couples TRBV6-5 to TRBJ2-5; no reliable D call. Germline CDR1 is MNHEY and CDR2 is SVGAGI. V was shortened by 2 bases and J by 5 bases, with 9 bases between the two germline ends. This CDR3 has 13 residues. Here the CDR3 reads CASSYPGSETQYF. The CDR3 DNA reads TGTGCCAGCAGTTACCCCGGGTCTGAGACCCAGTACTTC.